The T cell receptor beta chain described here comes from a study of control samples from healthy donors and cancer patients (TCRdb year 2020). Comment on this clone: This receptor's antigen is unknown. No base-level quality is on record; no much larger clone is a single base apart. The same CDR3 arises from other DNA sequences in this sample as well.

V is trimmed back by 6 bases and J by 4 bases, and the junction contains 8 bases that no gene match accounts for. The CDR3 sequence holds 16 residues, the cysteine and phenylalanine included. CDR3 DNA only is kept here, 48 bases in frame from base 1. CDR1 is given as LGHNA and CDR2 as YNFKEQ, both from the germline V gene. The library was built by means of the immunoSEQ multiplex PCR assay. This is the immuneACCESS table as TCRdb keeps it, with only in-frame sequences that have V and J called. A part of the clones is gone; compared with another copy, unresolved V genes explain less than half, and the rest is unexplained. The sample table lists around 110,000 clones, approximately 90% of them with a count of one. The ten largest clones capture about 2.5% of the sample.

The rearrangement joined TRBV4-2 to TRBJ2-7; 14 middle bases align to TRBD2. This TCR came from a woman between 65 and 79 years old in good health. Material for sequencing was blood. CDR3 loop: CASRLTSGGAGYEQYF. The DNA sequence is TGTGCCAGCAGACTGACTAGCGGGGGGGCCGGTTACGAGCAGTACTTC.